This T cell receptor beta chain was recorded in a study of T cell changes during pregnancy in multiple sclerosis. The method was immunoSEQ multiplex PCR; TCRdb's version includes in-frame clones alone and lacks a portion of them. The data contain about 75,000 clones, approximately 95% of them seen just once; the ten biggest clones take up less than 0.15%. This CDR3 region has 15 residues. CDR1 is SGHTA and CDR2 is FQGNSA in the germline V gene. Germline trimming cut 7 bases from V and 6 bases from J; bases unmatched to any gene: 9. This receptor was taken from a female donor with multiple sclerosis, enrolled in a pregnancy study. The rearrangement joins TRBV7-2 to TRBJ2-4; 10 bases line up with TRBD2. The material sequenced was CD4+ T cells from peripheral blood mononuclear cells, taken after pregnancy. The CDR3 spells CASIAGGGGVNIQYF. The CDR3 DNA reads as TGTGCCAGCATAGCGGGAGGTGGGGGTGTAAACATTCAGTACTTC.